Described below is a single T cell receptor (beta chain) sequence and its context. Original analysis: Estimation of nucleated cell counts relied on the amplification of reference gene primers. Sequenced by immunoSEQ multiplex PCR; TCRdb stores in-frame clones only, minus some. V and J calls plus clone size are reproduced from that table; the DNA served to infer D and trimming. The data hold about 200,000 clones, with about 88% observed a single time. The data are from a study of blood T cell repertoires in COVID-19. This CDR3 has 14 residues. J was trimmed by 4 bases and V by 5 bases; bases with no gene match: 7. The germline CDR1 and CDR2 sequences are SGHTA and FQGNSA.

The chain joins TRBV7-2 to TRBJ1-2, with TRBD1 identical over 7 bases. The TCR sequence derives from a woman older than 75 with acute or convalescent COVID-19. Sequenced: peripheral blood. For the CDR3, the DNA is TGTGCCAGCAGCCCCGAGCAGGGGGGCTATGGCTACACCTTC. Protein: CASSPEQGGYGYTF. The entire variable domain, with the rest obtained from reference TRBV7-2 and TRBJ1-2, is as follows: GAGVSQSPSNKVTEKGKDVELRCDPISGHTALYWYRQSLGQGLEFLIYFQGNSAPDKSGLPSDRFSAERTGGSVSTLTIQRTQQEDSAVYLCASSPEQGGYGYTFGSGTRLTVV.